The 30 T cell receptor beta chains given below trace back to one sample, sequenced in a study of shared clonotypes between healthy human individuals. Repertoires were generated with immunoSEQ multiplex PCR, while TCRdb's copy carries only in-frame clones and drops some. The profile covers about 2.3 million clones, with approximately 95% appearing a single time and around 0.4% taken by the ten largest. Sequenced sample: naive CD4+ T cells from PBMCs. Subset denoted: CD45RA+ positively selected. The receptor source for this set is a man between 18 and 35 years old in good health. Some clones in this sample may be carry-over from other donors' samples.

The chain joins TRBV19 to TRBJ2-1; tentatively, D is TRBD2 (6 bases). The CDR3 totals 16 residues. V lost 1 base, J lost 10 bases, and 20 bases lay in between. Per germline, CDR1 LNHDA and CDR2 SQIVND (reference sequence). CDR3 amino acids: CASSIGLARTPSEQFF. The CDR3 coding sequence is TGTGCCAGTAGTATAGGGCTAGCGCGAACTCCCTCGGAGCAGTTCTTC. Variable domain in full (rest from reference TRBV19 and TRBJ2-1): DGGITQSPKYLFRKEGQNVTLSCEQNLNHDAMYWYRQDPGQGLRLIYYSQIVNDFQKGDIAEGYSVSREKKESFPLTVTSAQKNPTAFYLCASSIGLARTPSEQFFGPGTRLTVL.

The chain uses TRBV6-6 and TRBJ2-3; tentative D call: TRBD2 (6 bases). Trimming removed 8 bases from V and 3 bases from J, with 18 bases in between. The CDR3 contains 15 residues. Germline V CDR1 and CDR2: MNHNY, SVGAGI (reference sequence). This CDR3 is CASALREMSTDTQYF. As DNA, the CDR3 is TGTGCCAGCGCCCTCCGGGAGATGAGTACAGATACGCAGTATTTT.

The V call is TRBV28, the J call TRBJ2-2; 9 bases agree with TRBD2. V lost 6 bases to trimming and J lost 5 bases; unmatched junction nucleotides: 13. The germline V gene encodes CDR1 MDHEN and CDR2 SYDVKM. The CDR3 consists of 17 residues. Written as DNA, the CDR3 is TGTGCCAGCAGCTCCCCTGGCGGGAGGGCCGTAACCGGGGAGCTGTTTTTT. Its protein is CASSSPGGRAVTGELFF.

Concerning this clone itself: Other nucleotide sequences from this sample produce the same CDR3. The gene calls are TRBV28 and TRBJ1-5, with a tentative D call TRBD1 (6 bases). With 2 bases removed from V and 0 bases from J, the gap between germline ends came to 11 bases. This CDR3 has 16 residues. Germline V CDR1 and CDR2: MDHEN, SYDVKM. CDR3 sequence reads: CASSLRGGGSNQPQHF. CDR3 DNA sequence: TGTGCCAGCAGTTTAAGGGGAGGGGGTAGCAATCAGCCCCAGCATTTT.

Here the CDR3 reads CASSLAPGWEQYF. The CDR3 bases are TGCGCCAGCAGCTTGGCCCCAGGCTGGGAGCAGTACTTC. The chain employs TRBV5-1 and TRBJ2-7; no clear D gene. Germline CDR1 reads SGHRS; CDR2 reads YFSETQ. The CDR3 extends over 13 amino acids. The V gene lost 0 bases and the J gene lost 7 bases, with 11 bases spanning the gap.

This chain uses TRBV19 with TRBJ2-3, with 10 bases identical to TRBD2. The CDR3 sequence is 16 residues long. The J segment lost 1 base and the V segment lost 7 bases, leaving 8 bases of the junction unmatched. Per the germline V gene, CDR1 is LNHDA and CDR2 is SQIVND (reference sequence). CDR3 in amino acids: CASTITGTSGTDTQYF. The CDR3, as DNA: TGTGCCAGTACCATCACGGGGACTAGCGGCACAGATACGCAGTATTTT.

The chain couples TRBV9 to TRBJ2-3; 7 bases are shared with TRBD2. This CDR3 is 15 amino acids long. V shed 2 bases, J shed 3 bases, and the junction held 6 bases outside the gene matches. CDR1 and CDR2 from the germline V gene are SGDLS and YYNGEE. CDR3: CASSVSGIRTDTQYF. CDR3 DNA: TGTGCCAGCAGCGTGAGCGGGATAAGAACAGATACGCAGTATTTT. Using reference TRBV9 and TRBJ2-3 for the parts outside the CDR3, the full variable domain is DSGVTQTPKHLITATGQRVTLRCSPRSGDLSVYWYQQSLDQGLQFLIQYYNGEERAKGNILERFSAQQFPDLHSELNLSSLELGDSALYFCASSVSGIRTDTQYFGPGTRLTVL.

This clone has a single count. Within the sample, other DNA sequences also encode this same CDR3. V usage is TRBV7-2 and J usage is TRBJ1-3; D perhaps matches TRBD1 (5 bases). Germline V CDR1 and CDR2: SGHTA, FQGNSA. V was trimmed by 5 bases and J by 0 bases, leaving 11 bases between them. The CDR3 spans 15 residues. This CDR3 is CASSVTGGSGNTIYF. In DNA form, the CDR3 reads TGTGCCAGCAGCGTTACAGGAGGCTCTGGAAACACCATATATTTT. Complete variable domain (other parts from reference TRBV7-2 and TRBJ1-3): GAGVSQSPSNKVTEKGKDVELRCDPISGHTALYWYRQSLGQGLEFLIYFQGNSAPDKSGLPSDRFSAERTGGSVSTLTIQRTQQEDSAVYLCASSVTGGSGNTIYFGEGSWLTVV.

The chain employs TRBV28 and TRBJ2-1; 10 bases are a match to TRBD1. There are 15 residues in the CDR3. Germline loops: CDR1 MDHEN, CDR2 SYDVKM. V dropped 8 bases and J dropped 6; count of bases not matched to a gene: 10. In DNA, the CDR3 is TGTGCCAGCTCAGTAGCGGGACAGGGGTCCAATGAGCAGTTCTTC. The encoded protein is CASSVAGQGSNEQFF.

V is TRBV5-1 and J is TRBJ2-7; 9 bases agree with TRBD1. Germline CDR1 and CDR2: SGHRS and YFSETQ. With 4 bases clipped from V and 5 bases from J, the junction kept 7 bases outside the gene matches. The CDR3 is 14 residues long. The DNA for the CDR3 is TGCGCCAGCAGCAAGGGACAGGGAGTCCACGAGCAGTACTTC. Translation gives CASSKGQGVHEQYF.

The rearrangement uses TRBV27 and TRBJ2-5; 9 bases match TRBD2. This CDR3 has 16 amino acids. Trimming cost V 5 bases and J 4 bases; bases outside gene matches: 11. Germline lookup yields CDR1 MNHEY and CDR2 SMNVEV (reference sequence). In DNA form, the CDR3 reads TGTGCCAGCAGTCTTCGATCTAGCGGGGCCGGAGAGACCCAGTACTTC. It is translated as CASSLRSSGAGETQYF.

This clone was found once. The chain has TRBV7-9 and TRBJ1-3; 9 nucleotides align to TRBD1. CDR3 length: 16 residues. Germline V gene lookup returns CDR1 SEHNR and CDR2 FQNEAQ (reference sequence). J was trimmed by 5 bases and V by 3 bases; bases with no gene match: 8. DNA for the CDR3: TGTGCCAGCAGCTTTGATACCGGGACAGGGCGAAACACCATATATTTT. Amino acid sequence: CASSFDTGTGRNTIYF. Full variable domain (remainder filled in from reference TRBV7-9 and TRBJ1-3): DTGVSQNPRHKITKRGQNVTFRCDPISEHNRLYWYRQTLGQGPEFLTYFQNEAQLEKSRLLSDRFSAERPKGSFSTLEIQRTEQGDSAMYLCASSFDTGTGRNTIYFGEGSWLTVV.

The chain recombines TRBV10-3 with TRBJ2-7; D uncertain. Germline V gene data show CDR1 as ENHRY and CDR2 as SYGVKD. With 10 bases removed from V and 2 bases from J, the gap between germline ends came to 9 bases. This CDR3 region has 11 residues. The CDR3 is CATSPAYEQYF. In nucleotides, the CDR3 is TGTGCCACCTCCCCCGCCTACGAGCAGTACTTC.

This clone has just one count. The chain links TRBV19 to TRBJ1-2; D remains ambiguous. CDR3 size: 13 residues. Germline values: CDR1 LNHDA, CDR2 SQIVND (reference sequence). The V and J ends lost 5 bases and 0 bases respectively, with 7 bases between them. This chain's CDR3 is CASSYRSNYGYTF. The CDR3 DNA reads TGTGCCAGTAGTTACCGGTCTAACTATGGCTACACCTTC.

The rearrangement uses TRBV7-7 and TRBJ2-5; maybe TRBD2 (6 bases). V lost 3 bases to trimming and J lost 2 bases, with 10 bases between them. The CDR3 spans 14 residues. Germline loops: CDR1 SSHAT, CDR2 FNYEAQ (reference sequence). This CDR3 reads CASSLAGLQETQYF. The DNA for the CDR3 is TGTGCCAGCAGCTTGGCGGGGCTTCAAGAGACCCAGTACTTC.

The chain employs TRBV29-1 and TRBJ2-1, with TRBD1 matching over 11 bases. V was clipped by 5 bases and J by 6 bases; unmatched bases: 6. This CDR3 is 14 amino acids long. In germline, CDR1 is SQVTM, CDR2 ANQGSEA. CDR3 in amino acids: CSVNVGTGGNEQFF. CDR3 DNA sequence: TGCAGCGTTAATGTCGGGACAGGGGGCAATGAGCAGTTCTTC.

V is TRBV27 and J is TRBJ1-1, with 11 bases lining up with TRBD1. The germline CDR1 and CDR2 sequences are MNHEY and SMNVEV (reference sequence). V shed 7 bases and J 3 bases; nucleotides not matched to a gene: 13. There are 17 residues in the CDR3. Here the CDR3 reads CASTWSGTGGSDTEAFF. Here the CDR3 DNA reads TGTGCCAGCACCTGGTCGGGGACAGGGGGAAGCGACACTGAAGCTTTCTTT.

The chain has TRBV10-1 and TRBJ2-2; a weak D match, TRBD1 (5 bases). This CDR3 comprises 16 residues. V was cut by 1 base and J by 4 bases, with 13 bases left in between. Germline CDR1 is WNHNN and CDR2 is SYGVQD (reference sequence). This CDR3 is CASSELVGVGTGELFF. In nucleotides, the CDR3 is TGCGCCAGCAGTGAGTTAGTAGGGGTAGGCACCGGGGAGCTGTTTTTT.

About this clone itself: Other nucleotide sequences from this sample produce the same CDR3. This chain connects TRBV7-3 to TRBJ2-3; tentative D call: TRBD1 (5 bases). Germline lookup yields CDR1 SGHTA and CDR2 FQGTGA. The CDR3 is 14 amino acids. V was shortened by 5 bases and J by 0 bases, with 9 bases between the two germline ends. The CDR3 is CASSLTASTDTQYF. The DNA for the CDR3 is TGTGCCAGCAGCCTGACAGCTAGCACAGATACGCAGTATTTT.

The V call is TRBV7-9, the J call TRBJ1-6, with no clear D. The CDR3 has 9 amino acids. Trimming took off 7 bases at V and 9 bases at J, with 1 base between the two ends. Germline loops: CDR1 SEHNR, CDR2 FQNEAQ (reference sequence). In DNA form, the CDR3 reads TGTGCCAGCATTTCACCCCTCCACTTT. Translated: CASISPLHF.

J is TRBJ2-1 and V is TRBV29-1; weak D call: TRBD2 (6 bases). The CDR3 consists of 16 residues. Germline V gene data show CDR1 as SQVTM and CDR2 as ANQGSEA. The V and J ends lost 2 bases and 0 bases respectively, with 14 bases between them. The CDR3 DNA is TGCAGCGTTGAAAAGTTACCCGGGAGCTCCTACAATGAGCAGTTCTTC. It encodes CSVEKLPGSSYNEQFF.

This chain uses TRBV7-8 with TRBJ2-4; TRBD1 matches 7 bases. V lost 0 bases to trimming and J lost 4 bases; unmatched junction nucleotides: 0. Germline V gene sequence: CDR1 SGHVS, CDR2 FQNEAQ. The CDR3 spans 14 residues. CDR3 amino acids: CASSLATGKNIQYF. CDR3 DNA sequence: TGTGCCAGCAGCTTAGCGACAGGGAAAAACATTCAGTACTTC. Full variable domain (remainder filled in from reference TRBV7-8 and TRBJ2-4): GAGVSQSPRYKVAKRGQDVALRCDPISGHVSLFWYQQALGQGPEFLTYFQNEAQLDKSGLPSDRFFAERPEGSVSTLKIQRTQQEDSAVYLCASSLATGKNIQYFGAGTRLSVL.

The chain has TRBV19 and TRBJ2-5; D possibly uses TRBD1 or TRBD2 (5 bases each). This CDR3 is built from 13 residues. The V gene lost 7 bases and the J gene lost 1 base, with 10 bases spanning the gap. Germline loops: CDR1 LNHDA, CDR2 SQIVND (reference sequence). The CDR3 here is CASTGTSQETQYF. CDR3 coding DNA: TGTGCCAGTACCGGGACCTCCCAAGAGACCCAGTACTTC.

This chain uses TRBV28 with TRBJ2-3, with TRBD2 matching over 8 bases. V lost 5 bases, J lost 9 bases, and 10 bases stayed unmatched. The CDR3 extends over 14 amino acids. Germline V CDR1 and CDR2: MDHEN, SYDVKM. The CDR3 loop is CASSPSSGRVTQYF. The CDR3 region has the DNA TGTGCCAGCAGTCCCTCAAGCGGGAGAGTAACGCAGTATTTT.

V and J are TRBV28 and TRBJ2-6; D remains unclear. The ends were cut back, 7 bases at V and 4 bases at J, with 5 bases in the middle. Germline CDR1 and CDR2: MDHEN and SYDVKM. The CDR3 sequence is 12 residues long. In DNA, the CDR3 is TGTGCCAGCACTAAAGGGGCCAACGTCCTGACTTTC. Amino acid sequence: CASTKGANVLTF.

The chain joins TRBV7-2 to TRBJ2-1; 8 nucleotides line up with TRBD2. Germline-derived CDR1 and CDR2 are SGHTA and FQGNSA. V lost 1 base and J lost 12; bases outside the gene matches: 2. The CDR3 spans 12 residues. CDR3 protein: CASSLDTSGQFF. The CDR3 DNA is TGTGCCAGCAGCTTAGATACTAGCGGGCAGTTCTTC. The variable domain in full, with the rest retrieved from reference TRBV7-2 and TRBJ2-1, is GAGVSQSPSNKVTEKGKDVELRCDPISGHTALYWYRQSLGQGLEFLIYFQGNSAPDKSGLPSDRFSAERTGGSVSTLTIQRTQQEDSAVYLCASSLDTSGQFFGPGTRLTVL.

The chain has TRBV5-5 and TRBJ1-2, with D perhaps TRBD1 (6 bases). V was shortened by 2 bases and J by 5 bases, with 10 bases between the two germline ends. The CDR3 totals 13 residues. Per germline, CDR1 SGHKS and CDR2 YYEKEE (reference sequence). CDR3 protein: CASSFLTGYGYTF. Written as DNA, the CDR3 is TGTGCCAGCAGCTTTCTGACAGGATATGGCTACACCTTC. The full variable domain, rest sourced from reference TRBV5-5 and TRBJ1-2, is DAGVTQSPTHLIKTRGQQVTLRCSPISGHKSVSWYQQVLGQGPQFIFQYYEKEERGRGNFPDRFSARQFPNYSSELNVNALLLGDSALYLCASSFLTGYGYTFGSGTRLTVV.

This chain joins TRBV5-1 and TRBJ2-7; D unresolved. This CDR3 is built from 13 residues. With 4 bases removed from V and 5 bases from J, the gap between germline ends came to 13 bases. Looked up from germline, CDR1 is SGHRS and CDR2 is YFSETQ. CDR3 coding DNA: TGCGCCAGCAGCGAGAACGACCTAAACGAGCAGTACTTC. As protein: CASSENDLNEQYF.

In DNA form, the CDR3 reads TGTGCCAGCAGCCACACGAGGGGGGGGAGAGGGGAGCTGTTTTTT. Encoded protein: CASSHTRGGRGELFF. The rearrangement joins TRBV6-6 to TRBJ2-2; tentatively, D is TRBD2 (7 bases). This CDR3 has 15 residues. Germline V lookup: CDR1 MNHNY, CDR2 SVGAGI (reference sequence). V was pared by 6 bases and J by 8 bases, with 19 bases between.

This chain uses TRBV6-5 with TRBJ2-7; unclear D gene. Between the trimmed V and J ends, which lost 1 base and 6 bases, there was a span of 16 bases. The CDR3 covers 15 residues. The V gene's germline CDR1 is MNHEY and CDR2 SVGAGI. The CDR3 protein is CASSYFLGKLAEQYF. Written as DNA, the CDR3 is TGTGCCAGCAGTTACTTTCTGGGCAAACTGGCCGAGCAGTACTTC.